A single sample gave rise to the 28 T cell receptor beta chains below, sequenced in a study of blood T cell repertoires in COVID-19. Assay: immunoSEQ multiplex PCR; the TCRdb copy retains only in-frame clones and omits some. This sample has 65,000 to 80,000 clones, with around nine tenths found just once. The sequenced sample was peripheral blood. All receptors come from a man aged 45-60 years with active COVID-19.

The rearrangement joins TRBV6-5 to TRBJ2-7; D not resolved. Trimming cost V 6 bases and J 5 bases, with 11 bases left between them. Per the germline V gene, CDR1 is MNHEY and CDR2 is SVGAGI. CDR3 size: 12 residues. Written as DNA, the CDR3 is TGTGCCAGCAGGAAATCTTACAACGAGCAGTACTTC. Its protein product is CASRKSYNEQYF.

The rearrangement uses TRBV28 and TRBJ1-5; no clear D gene. This CDR3 region has 15 residues. Trimming took off 3 bases at V and 1 base at J, with 10 bases between the two ends. CDR1 is MDHEN, CDR2 SYDVKM, per germline. CDR3 nucleotide sequence: TGTGCCAGCAGTTTCGGGTGGGAGAGCAATCAGCCCCAGCATTTT. It encodes CASSFGWESNQPQHF. The full variable domain, in which reference TRBV28 and TRBJ1-5 provide the parts outside the CDR3, is DVKVTQSSRYLVKRTGEKVFLECVQDMDHENMFWYRQDPGLGLRLIYFSYDVKMKEKGDIPEGYSVSREKKERFSLILESASTNQTSMYLCASSFGWESNQPQHFGDGTRLSIL.

The genes are TRBV27 and TRBJ1-1, with TRBD1 identical over 7 bases. From germline, CDR1 is MNHEY and CDR2 SMNVEV (reference sequence). After removal of 6 bases from V and 0 bases from J, the junction contained 4 bases not matched to a gene. This CDR3 has 14 residues. CDR3 coding DNA: TGTGCCAGCAGGCCAGGGGGGATGAACACTGAAGCTTTCTTT. This encodes CASRPGGMNTEAFF.

The chain carries TRBV5-6 and TRBJ2-5; D uncertain. The germline V and J ends were trimmed by 4 bases and 1 base, with 8 bases remaining between them. Germline V CDR1 and CDR2: SGHDT, YYEEEE. The CDR3 is 13 amino acids. The CDR3 region has the DNA TGTGCCAGCAGCGTTGGCTTCCAAGAGACCCAGTACTTC. Translating it yields CASSVGFQETQYF.

The rearrangement uses TRBV28 and TRBJ2-1; 9 bases are shared with TRBD1. The CDR3 runs to 13 residues. Germline V gene sequence: CDR1 MDHEN, CDR2 SYDVKM. Trimming removed 6 bases from V and 9 bases from J; junction bases left unmatched: 6. CDR3 protein: CASRGQGGTEQFF. In DNA, the CDR3 is TGTGCCAGCAGGGGACAGGGTGGTACTGAGCAGTTCTTC. The full variable domain, completed using reference TRBV28 and TRBJ2-1, is DVKVTQSSRYLVKRTGEKVFLECVQDMDHENMFWYRQDPGLGLRLIYFSYDVKMKEKGDIPEGYSVSREKKERFSLILESASTNQTSMYLCASRGQGGTEQFFGPGTRLTVL.

The gene calls are TRBV7-2 and TRBJ1-2; TRBD1 is a possible D gene (5 bases). Germline assignment: CDR1 SGHTA and CDR2 FQGNSA. The V gene lost 5 bases and the J gene lost 5 bases, with 21 bases spanning the gap. The length of the CDR3 is 16 residues. CDR3 sequence reads: CASSQTEDHRIYGYTF. Written as DNA, the CDR3 is TGTGCCAGCAGCCAGACAGAGGACCATCGGATATATGGCTACACCTTC.

This rearrangement joins TRBV21-1 to TRBJ1-5; TRBD1, the D gene given by the table, was not confirmed from the DNA. TRBV21-1 is deemed a pseudogene. The CDR3 has 16 amino acids. The CDR3 reads CASSKEGVVSNQPQHF. CDR3 nucleotides: TGTGCCAGCAGCAAAGAAGGGGTTGTTAGCAATCAGCCCCAGCATTTT.

Here the CDR3 DNA reads TGTGCCAGCAGCCGATGGGACAGTGGAAACACCATATATTTT. This gives the protein CASSRWDSGNTIYF. The V and J genes are TRBV14 and TRBJ1-3; 7 nucleotides line up with TRBD1. V lost 4 bases to trimming and J lost 3 bases; unmatched junction nucleotides: 3. The CDR3 loop spans 14 amino acids. The V gene's germline CDR1 is SGHDN and CDR2 FVKESK.

This rearrangement joins TRBV28 to TRBJ2-1; D not certain. Trimming stripped 6 bases from V and 4 bases from J, with 4 bases between. Germline V gene data show CDR1 as MDHEN and CDR2 as SYDVKM. CDR3 length: 11 amino acids. The CDR3 protein is CASSYYNEQFF. The CDR3, as DNA: TGTGCCAGCAGCTATTACAATGAGCAGTTCTTC.

This chain uses TRBV7-9 with TRBJ2-1, with D maybe TRBD2 (6 bases). Trimming left V 4 bases short and J 0 bases short, with 10 bases between. Germline loops: CDR1 SEHNR, CDR2 FQNEAQ (reference sequence). This CDR3 has 15 amino acids. The CDR3 region is CASSSGGSSYNEQFF. CDR3 nucleotide sequence: TGTGCCAGCAGCTCAGGAGGGAGCTCCTACAATGAGCAGTTCTTC.

J is TRBJ2-1 and V is TRBV6-4, with 14 bases fitting TRBD2. The germline V gene encodes CDR1 MRHNA and CDR2 SNTAGT. This CDR3 has 16 amino acids. After removal of 4 bases from V and 6 bases from J, the junction contained 5 bases not matched to a gene. DNA for the CDR3: TGTGCCAGCAGTGTAACTGGGACTAGCGGGAGCAATGAGCAGTTCTTC. This encodes CASSVTGTSGSNEQFF.

The chain couples TRBV3-1 (or the pseudogene TRBV3-2) to TRBJ2-1, with TRBD1 matching over 8 bases. This CDR3 region has 15 residues. V lost 1 base, J lost 6 bases, and 5 bases stayed unmatched. Per germline, CDR1 LGHDT and CDR2 YNNKEL (reference sequence). The CDR3 DNA reads TGTGCCAGCAGCCAAGCGTCAGGGGGCCGCAATGAGCAGTTCTTC. Translating it yields CASSQASGGRNEQFF.

The J gene is TRBJ1-1, the V gene TRBV19; TRBD1 matches at 7 bases. Germline trimming cut 9 bases from V and 1 base from J; bases unmatched to any gene: 11. The germline V gene has CDR1 LNHDA and CDR2 SQIVND (reference sequence). The CDR3 consists of 15 residues. The CDR3 sequence is CASQASGTANTEAFF. Here the CDR3 DNA reads TGTGCCAGCCAGGCCTCCGGGACAGCGAACACTGAAGCTTTCTTT.

The chain carries TRBV28 and TRBJ2-7; 10 bases map to TRBD2. The length of the CDR3 is 15 residues. Germline values: CDR1 MDHEN, CDR2 SYDVKM. J gave up 0 bases and V 6 bases, and 5 bases lay outside the gene matches. DNA for the CDR3: TGTGCCAGCAGCATAGCGGGGGGTCCCTCCTACGAGCAGTACTTC. It yields the protein CASSIAGGPSYEQYF. Looking up the rest from reference TRBV28 and TRBJ2-7 gives the full variable domain: DVKVTQSSRYLVKRTGEKVFLECVQDMDHENMFWYRQDPGLGLRLIYFSYDVKMKEKGDIPEGYSVSREKKERFSLILESASTNQTSMYLCASSIAGGPSYEQYFGPGTRLTVT.

V gene TRBV5-1 combines with J gene TRBJ2-1; 8 bases are a match to TRBD1. Germline loops: CDR1 SGHRS, CDR2 YFSETQ. V dropped 4 bases and J dropped 3; count of bases not matched to a gene: 12. The CDR3 loop spans 17 amino acids. The CDR3 loop is CASSLRPGQGYYNEQFF. Here the CDR3 DNA reads TGCGCCAGCAGCCTGCGACCAGGACAGGGCTACTACAATGAGCAGTTCTTC.

The chain uses TRBV28 and TRBJ1-3; no definite D call. V was shortened by 2 bases and J by 0 bases, with 8 bases between the two germline ends. CDR1 MDHEN and CDR2 SYDVKM come from the germline V gene. CDR3 size: 15 residues. The CDR3 here is CASSLRQVSGNTIYF. CDR3 nucleotides: TGTGCCAGCAGTTTACGACAAGTCTCTGGAAACACCATATATTTT.

The chain links TRBV6-4 to TRBJ2-1, with D possibly matching TRBD2 (7 bases). Germline CDR1 is MRHNA and CDR2 is SNTAGT. CDR3 size: 15 residues. The V and J ends lost 6 bases and 2 bases respectively, with 14 bases between them. The CDR3 here is CASRSEGGAYNEQFF. The DNA of the CDR3 is TGTGCCAGCAGGAGTGAGGGGGGGGCCTACAATGAGCAGTTCTTC.

This sequence joins TRBV10-3 and TRBJ2-7, with 7 bases matching TRBD2. The trim removed 3 bases at V and 3 bases at J, leaving 8 bases unmatched. The CDR3 contains 15 residues. Germline CDR1 is ENHRY and CDR2 is SYGVKD. The CDR3 protein is CAISDPRDYHYEQYF. CDR3 coding DNA: TGTGCCATCAGTGACCCACGGGACTACCACTACGAGCAGTACTTC.

The CDR3 here is CASSTSLTGYGGTEAFF. The CDR3 DNA is TGTGCCAGCTCAACGTCTCTAACAGGGTACGGAGGCACTGAAGCTTTCTTT. The V gene is TRBV18, the J gene TRBJ1-1; D is perhaps TRBD1 (6 bases). Per the germline V gene, CDR1 is KGHSH and CDR2 is LQKENI. The CDR3 length is 17 residues. Trimming pared 5 bases from V and 4 bases from J, leaving 23 bases between.

CDR3 loop: CASSSPGRGGAGSYNEQFF. DNA for the CDR3: TGTGCCAGCAGCTCCCCGGGGAGGGGTGGGGCTGGGTCCTACAATGAGCAGTTCTTC. The genes are TRBV28 and TRBJ2-1, with TRBD2 matching over 7 bases. Germline CDR1 MDHEN, CDR2 SYDVKM. CDR3 length: 19 amino acids. V lost 6 bases and J lost 1; bases outside the gene matches: 18. Full variable domain (rest looked up from reference TRBV28 and TRBJ2-1): DVKVTQSSRYLVKRTGEKVFLECVQDMDHENMFWYRQDPGLGLRLIYFSYDVKMKEKGDIPEGYSVSREKKERFSLILESASTNQTSMYLCASSSPGRGGAGSYNEQFFGPGTRLTVL.

The V and J genes are TRBV2 and TRBJ1-1, with TRBD1 identical over 7 bases. The CDR3 is 14 amino acids. With V trimmed by 7 bases and J by 6 bases, 11 bases remained unmatched. Germline V gives CDR1 SNHLY, CDR2 FYNNEI. This chain's CDR3 is CASTPGGWRAEAFF. The CDR3 DNA is TGTGCCAGCACCCCAGGGGGGTGGAGGGCTGAAGCTTTCTTT.

This clone occurred once. The chain employs TRBV5-6 and TRBJ2-5; TRBD2 agrees at 12 bases. CDR1 SGHDT and CDR2 YYEEEE come from the germline V gene. This CDR3 contains 15 residues. After removal of 3 bases from V and 4 bases from J, the junction contained 4 bases not matched to a gene. CDR3 sequence (DNA): TGTGCCAGCAGCTCTAGCGGGGGGGCGGGAGAGACCCAGTACTTC. This gives the protein CASSSSGGAGETQYF.

The chain has TRBV21-1 and TRBJ2-2; TRBD1, the table's D call, lacks a check against the DNA. TRBV21-1 is recorded as a pseudogene. This CDR3 contains 16 residues. DNA of the CDR3: TGTGCCAGCAGAAAACAGGGGGCACTGAACACCGGGGAGCTGTTTTTT. Translation gives CASRKQGALNTGELFF.

In this sample, this clone turned up once. V and J are TRBV19 and TRBJ1-5; D gene uncertain. This CDR3 comprises 15 residues. Trimming left V 0 bases short and J 4 bases short, with 10 bases between. Germline lookup yields CDR1 LNHDA and CDR2 SQIVND (reference sequence). The CDR3 spells CASSIEGPGNQPQHF. CDR3 in DNA: TGTGCCAGTAGTATAGAAGGCCCCGGGAATCAGCCCCAGCATTTT.

This rearrangement joins TRBV3-1 (or the pseudogene TRBV3-2) to TRBJ2-1; 12 bases fit TRBD2. Germline-derived CDR1 and CDR2 are LGHDT and YNNKEL (reference sequence). The V gene end was trimmed by 4 bases and the J gene end by 7 bases; junction bases not matched to a gene: 8. CDR3 size: 16 residues. CDR3 residues: CASSRLAGGQRNEQFF. CDR3 DNA: TGTGCCAGCAGCCGCCTAGCGGGGGGGCAGAGAAATGAGCAGTTCTTC.

The chain couples TRBV27 to TRBJ2-3; D is perhaps TRBD1 (5 bases). The CDR3 runs to 17 residues. With 3 bases removed from V and 1 base from J, the gap between germline ends came to 17 bases. CDR1 and CDR2 (germline): MNHEY, SMNVEV (reference sequence). DNA for the CDR3: TGTGCCAGCAGTTTCCTCCTGTTGGGGCTAGGCACAGATACGCAGTATTTT. Translation gives CASSFLLLGLGTDTQYF.

The chain links TRBV18 to TRBJ2-1, with 8 nucleotides matching TRBD2. This CDR3 has 14 amino acids. Germline V gives CDR1 KGHSH, CDR2 LQKENI. Unmatched junction bases numbered 6, after V lost 4 bases and J lost 7 bases. The chain's CDR3 is CASSLRGGINEQFF. CDR3 nucleotides: TGTGCCAGCTCACTCCGGGGGGGGATAAATGAGCAGTTCTTC.

The chain couples TRBV6-4 to TRBJ2-5; weak D call: TRBD2 (5 bases). V was cut by 3 bases and J by 5 bases, with 13 bases left in between. Germline CDR1 is MRHNA and CDR2 is SNTAGT. The CDR3 is 14 amino acids. The CDR3 is CASSESSERETQYF. CDR3 coding DNA: TGTGCCAGCAGTGAAAGTAGCGAGAGGGAGACCCAGTACTTC.